Listed here are 28 T cell receptor beta chains from one sample, sequenced in a study of T cell responses to AZD1222 COVID-19 vaccine. Generated by immunoSEQ multiplex PCR, the TCRdb table keeps only in-frame clones and is missing some. The sample shows approximately 170,000 clones, 91% of them seen only once. This specimen consisted of peripheral blood, obtained on day 0 of AZD1222 vaccination. All receptors derive from an adult in good health.

V and J are TRBV4-1 and TRBJ2-1; D may match TRBD1 or TRBD2 (5 bases each). Germline loops: CDR1 MGHRA, CDR2 YSYEKL. The CDR3 runs 18 residues. V was cut by 0 bases and J by 1 base, with 16 bases left in between. The CDR3 loop reads CASSQEGDPTASYNEQFF. CDR3 sequence (DNA): TGCGCCAGCAGCCAAGAGGGGGACCCCACGGCTTCCTACAATGAGCAGTTCTTC.

The chain employs TRBV2 and TRBJ2-2; possibly TRBD2 for D (5 bases). Germline V gene sequence: CDR1 SNHLY, CDR2 FYNNEI. There are 15 residues in the CDR3. V was cut by 4 bases and J by 1 base, with 10 bases left in between. The CDR3 DNA reads as TGTGCCAGCAGTGGTACGGGGTTGAACACCGGGGAGCTGTTTTTT. Residues: CASSGTGLNTGELFF.

This clone was observed a few times. The V gene is TRBV11-3, the J gene TRBJ2-2; D not certain. Per the germline V gene, CDR1 is SGHNT and CDR2 is YENEEA. Trimming stripped 3 bases from V and 5 bases from J, with 13 bases between. This CDR3 has 15 amino acids. The CDR3 protein is CASSFMPGHTGELFF. As DNA, the CDR3 is TGTGCCAGCAGCTTCATGCCGGGCCATACCGGGGAGCTGTTTTTT.

This clone was seen more than once but under ten times. This chain links TRBV5-1 with TRBJ1-1; D is undetermined. Trimming took off 5 bases at V and 1 base at J, with 6 bases between the two ends. Germline V gives CDR1 SGHRS, CDR2 YFSETQ. The CDR3 has 12 amino acids. The CDR3 region is CASRSGNTEAFF. As DNA, the CDR3 is TGCGCCAGCAGGTCCGGGAACACTGAAGCTTTCTTT. Supplemented by reference TRBV5-1 and TRBJ1-1, the full variable domain reads KAGVTQTPRYLIKTRGQQVTLSCSPISGHRSVSWYQQTPGQGLQFLFEYFSETQRNKGNFPGRFSGRQFSNSRSEMNVSTLELGDSALYLCASRSGNTEAFFGQGTRLTVV.

V is TRBV12-3 or TRBV12-4 and J is TRBJ2-1; D possibly corresponds to TRBD2 (7 bases). This CDR3 spans 12 amino acids. V gave up 3 bases and J gave up 10 bases, with 10 bases separating them. The CDR3 is CASSFWGGEQFF. As DNA, the CDR3 is TGTGCCAGCAGTTTTTGGGGGGGCGAGCAGTTCTTC.

The rearrangement links TRBV2 to TRBJ2-7; the match to TRBD1 covers 10 bases. The CDR3 is 14 amino acids. Trimming cost V 6 bases and J 6 bases; bases outside gene matches: 8. Germline V gene data show CDR1 as SNHLY and CDR2 as FYNNEI. CDR3 DNA: TGTGCCAGCAGACGGACAGGGGGGCAAGGCGAGCAGTACTTC. Amino acid sequence: CASRRTGGQGEQYF.

The chain is built from TRBV9 and TRBJ1-2; 7 bases map to TRBD1. The J segment lost 9 bases and the V segment lost 3 bases, leaving 2 bases of the junction unmatched. Germline V gene sequence: CDR1 SGDLS, CDR2 YYNGEE. The CDR3 is 11 amino acids. The CDR3: CASSAGQRYTF. CDR3 sequence (DNA): TGTGCCAGCAGCGCGGGACAGCGCTACACCTTC.

The chain joins TRBV4-2 to TRBJ1-5, with a weak D call TRBD1 (5 bases). The CDR3 sequence is 16 residues long. Trimming took 4 bases from V and 2 from J, leaving 15 bases between them. Germline assignment: CDR1 LGHNA and CDR2 YNFKEQ. The chain's CDR3 is CASSPERRGGNQPQHF. The CDR3 nucleotides read TGTGCCAGCAGCCCAGAAAGGCGGGGGGGCAATCAGCCCCAGCATTTT.

This clone was counted once. This chain joins TRBV5-4 and TRBJ2-3; D gene unclear. Trimming left V 2 bases short and J 2 bases short, with 12 bases between. The CDR3 has 15 amino acids. Per germline, CDR1 SGHNT and CDR2 YYREEE (reference sequence). The CDR3 region is CASSFSSHSTDTQYF. CDR3 bases: TGTGCCAGCAGCTTCTCGTCCCATTCCACAGATACGCAGTATTTT.

CDR3 nucleotides: TGTGCCAGCAGCGTAGCAGGGATCCCAGAGACCCAGTACTTC. This encodes CASSVAGIPETQYF. The chain couples TRBV9 to TRBJ2-5, with D possibly TRBD1 on 5 matching bases. Germline CDR1 and CDR2: SGDLS and YYNGEE. This CDR3 region has 14 residues. V was shortened by 0 bases and J by 4 bases, with 10 bases between the two germline ends.

The chain has TRBV7-2 and TRBJ1-4; the match to TRBD1 covers 8 bases. The CDR3 is 13 residues long. The germline V gene encodes CDR1 SGHTA and CDR2 FQGNSA. V trimming: 2 bases; J trimming: 8 bases; junction bases outside the gene matches: 1. CDR3 in amino acids: CASSLTGGEKLFF. The CDR3 DNA reads TGTGCCAGCAGCTTAACAGGGGGGGAAAAACTGTTTTTT.

The genes are TRBV29-1 and TRBJ2-3; D possibly uses TRBD1 or TRBD2 (5 bases each). This CDR3 region has 13 residues. V lost 6 bases to trimming and J lost 6 bases, with 16 bases between them. The germline CDR1 and CDR2 sequences are SQVTM and ANQGSEA. CDR3 amino acids: CSVDSGTSDTQYF. Written as DNA, the CDR3 is TGCAGCGTCGACTCCGGGACCAGTGATACGCAGTATTTT.

The V gene is TRBV18, the J gene TRBJ2-3, with 8 bases matching TRBD2. Germline V gene sequence: CDR1 KGHSH, CDR2 LQKENI. The CDR3 totals 16 residues. Trimming cost V 3 bases and J 1 base; bases outside gene matches: 6. DNA for the CDR3: TGTGCCAGCTCACCGGGACTAGATTCGGGCACAGATACGCAGTATTTT. This gives the protein CASSPGLDSGTDTQYF.

This sequence joins TRBV7-3 and TRBJ1-6; D is unresolved. This CDR3 has 12 amino acids. Germline V gene lookup returns CDR1 SGHTA and CDR2 FQGTGA. Trimming removed 9 bases from V and 0 bases from J, with 3 bases in between. The CDR3: CARDSYNSPLHF. CDR3 coding DNA: TGTGCCAGGGACTCCTATAATTCACCCCTCCACTTT.

This chain joins TRBV19 and TRBJ1-4; no definite D call. Germline CDR1 is LNHDA and CDR2 is SQIVND (reference sequence). The CDR3 is 13 residues long. V dropped 6 bases and J dropped 5 bases, with 10 bases sitting between them. The CDR3 sequence is CASSAFYNEKLFF. In DNA form, the CDR3 reads TGTGCCAGTAGCGCATTCTACAATGAAAAACTGTTTTTT.

This chain joins TRBV7-9 and TRBJ1-1; the D gene is possibly TRBD1 (6 bases). The CDR3 extends over 13 amino acids. Deletions cut 3 bases from V and 4 bases from J, with 9 bases between. CDR1 and CDR2 (germline): SEHNR, FQNEAQ (reference sequence). The CDR3 DNA sequence: TGTGCCAGCAGCTTTGGAGGGGGCACTGAAGCTTTCTTT. It encodes CASSFGGGTEAFF.

This clone was detected once. This chain connects TRBV28 to TRBJ1-2; D might be TRBD1 (5 bases). The CDR3 consists of 12 residues. With 11 bases removed from V and 6 bases from J, the gap between germline ends came to 16 bases. Germline assignment: CDR1 MDHEN and CDR2 SYDVKM. The CDR3 region is CADYYRGHGYTF. CDR3 coding DNA: TGTGCCGACTACTACCGGGGCCATGGCTACACCTTC.

The chain uses TRBV6-1 and TRBJ2-7, with 9 bases identical to TRBD2. The CDR3 loop spans 17 amino acids. Germline V lookup: CDR1 MNHNS, CDR2 SASEGT. The ends lost 4 bases at V and 3 bases at J; junction bases unmatched: 13. The CDR3 coding sequence is TGTGCCAGCAGTGCACCGACCTCCGGGACTAGCCGCTACGAGCAGTACTTC. Residues: CASSAPTSGTSRYEQYF.

J is TRBJ2-3 and V is TRBV27; 9 positions match TRBD2. This CDR3 contains 15 residues. Germline V gene sequence: CDR1 MNHEY, CDR2 SMNVEV (reference sequence). V gave up 6 bases and J gave up 3 bases; unmatched junction bases: 7. CDR3 in amino acids: CASSHWREGTDTQYF. CDR3 coding DNA: TGTGCCAGCAGCCACTGGCGGGAGGGGACAGATACGCAGTATTTT.

The genes are TRBV7-2 and TRBJ2-7, with 7 nucleotides matching TRBD2. The CDR3 has 17 amino acids. V was pared by 6 bases and J by 2 bases, with 16 bases of the junction left unmatched. Germline V CDR1 and CDR2: SGHTA, FQGNSA. The CDR3 sequence: CASSPGSIAGQPYEQYF. The CDR3 coding sequence is TGTGCCAGCAGTCCCGGATCGATAGCGGGTCAACCCTACGAGCAGTACTTC.

Here the CDR3 DNA reads TGTGCCAGCAGTTACTCGATCCTAAGGGGGACTAGCGGGAGGATTGAGCAGTTCTTC. Protein product: CASSYSILRGTSGRIEQFF. V gene TRBV6-2 or TRBV6-3 combines with J gene TRBJ2-1; 15 nucleotides match TRBD2. CDR3 length: 19 amino acids. The germline CDR1 and CDR2 sequences are MNHEY and SVGEGT. J was trimmed by 9 bases and V by 0 bases; bases with no gene match: 12.

The V gene is TRBV29-1, the J gene TRBJ2-7; the D gene could be TRBD1 or TRBD2 (5 bases each). The CDR3 covers 12 residues. Trimming took 4 bases from V and 1 from J, leaving 8 bases between them. Germline lookup yields CDR1 SQVTM and CDR2 ANQGSEA. The CDR3: CSVGDGSYEQYF. CDR3 sequence (DNA): TGCAGCGTTGGGGACGGTTCCTACGAGCAGTACTTC.

The chain combines TRBV7-3 with TRBJ2-7; TRBD1 might be the D (6 bases). Germline lookup yields CDR1 SGHTA and CDR2 FQGTGA. The CDR3 loop spans 13 amino acids. V lost 3 bases, J lost 9 bases, and 15 bases lay in between. The CDR3 loop is CASSLLGAAGQYF. The CDR3 DNA sequence: TGTGCCAGCAGCTTGTTGGGGGCCGCGGGGCAGTACTTC.

This sequence joins TRBV11-3 and TRBJ2-7; D remains ambiguous. Germline V gene lookup returns CDR1 SGHNT and CDR2 YENEEA. This CDR3 has 14 amino acids. Trimming took 5 bases from V and 2 from J, leaving 13 bases between them. The CDR3 coding sequence is TGTGCCAGCAGCGCCCGTGGCGGTACCTACGAGCAGTACTTC. It encodes CASSARGGTYEQYF.

The genes are TRBV6-1 and TRBJ2-1; D may correspond to TRBD1 or TRBD2 (5 bases each). This CDR3 region has 17 residues. The germline V and J ends were trimmed by 1 base and 2 bases, with 15 bases remaining between them. Germline V CDR1 and CDR2: MNHNS, SASEGT. The CDR3, as DNA: TGTGCCAGCAGTGAAGACGCCGGGGCAATACCCTACAATGAGCAGTTCTTC. This encodes CASSEDAGAIPYNEQFF.

The chain recombines TRBV4-1 with TRBJ1-1, with 9 bases identical to TRBD1. The V and J ends lost 5 bases and 7 bases, in that order; junction bases with no gene match: 14. This CDR3 contains 16 residues. Germline loops: CDR1 MGHRA, CDR2 YSYEKL. The CDR3 reads CASSSDRGKFVDEAFF. The CDR3 DNA follows: TGCGCCAGCAGCTCCGACAGGGGGAAATTTGTGGATGAAGCTTTCTTT.

The chain joins TRBV5-5 to TRBJ1-4; D uncertain. Germline lookup yields CDR1 SGHKS and CDR2 YYEKEE (reference sequence). This CDR3 contains 15 residues. V lost 2 bases, J lost 7 bases, and 15 bases lay in between. The CDR3: CASSLTVPATEKLFF. The CDR3 bases are TGTGCCAGCAGCTTAACAGTGCCCGCGACTGAAAAACTGTTTTTT.

The rearrangement uses TRBV5-6 and TRBJ1-5; tentative D call: TRBD1 (5 bases). CDR1 is SGHDT, CDR2 YYEEEE, per germline. The CDR3 totals 10 residues. Trimming shortened V by 1 base and J by 15 bases, and 8 bases separated the two germline ends. CDR3 nucleotides: TGTGCCAGCAGCTTGAGGGACGGGCATTTT. Amino acids: CASSLRDGHF.